The T cell receptor (beta chain) under discussion was sequenced for a study of CD8 T cells in Susac syndrome (dated by TCRdb to about 2019). Describing the broader study: Repertoire sequencing was used to test whether CD8+ T cell activation and differentiation in Susac syndrome was antigen driven.

As to this clonotype: Its antigen remains undetermined. No much larger clone exists at a distance of one base, and base qualities are not known.

RNA was extracted with the RNeasy kit and roughly 0.45 to 1 ug was reverse transcribed using random hexamers. TCR beta CDR3 regions were amplified with the immunoSEQ multiplex PCR assay covering 54 Vbeta and 13 Jbeta segments. To correct PCR amplification bias, a synthetic template baseline was used for both primer optimization and computational correction. The paper's data handling went like this. Reads were assigned to V, D and J genes according to IMGT and analyzed in immunoSEQ Analyzer, with only productive sequences retained. To calculate clonality, Shannon entropy was normalized by log2 of the number of productive unique sequences and then subtracted from one. For each patient and control, public and private clones were evaluated among the 100 most prevalent clones. Clones were defined as Susac-specific when absent from the healthy and MS cohorts, from over 950 published viral clones and from other ImmuneACCESS disease sequences. The public reads were reanalyzed by TCRdb: fastp trimming at Q25, MiXCR alignment, in-frame beta chains only. Rows merge per CDR3 protein into single entries with the most common DNA and genes. None of the V and J calls come from the authors' own analysis; TCRdb made them. Here the sample has about 210,000 distinct CDR3 sequences; approximately 95% occur a single time. About 0.088% of the sample belongs to the ten largest clones.

Beyond this particular receptor, the publication reports: The number of individuals in the TCR sequencing and HLA analysis was recognized as being relatively small.

The cysteine opens and the phenylalanine closes a CDR3 of 13 amino acids. Kept here is only the CDR3 DNA, which spans 39 bases and is read in frame from base 1. The germline V gene (reference sequence) provides CDR1 DFQATT and CDR2 SNEGSKA. V and J are truncated by 5 bases and 2 bases respectively, leaving an intervening sequence of 12 bases. High-throughput TCR beta sequencing profiled peripheral blood CD8+ and CD4+ T cells from healthy donors, Susac syndrome patients and multiple sclerosis patients. Treatment-naive patients with stable or active relapsing-remitting disease fulfilling revised McDonald criteria were used as multiple sclerosis controls. Bulk CD8+ and CD4+ T cells were purified by magnetic negative isolation, whereas CD8+ TEMRA cells were enriched by FACS. Blood was drawn into EDTA tubes, processed within 24 hours, and PBMCs were isolated by density gradient centrifugation. PBMCs intended for TCR sequencing were cryopreserved in liquid nitrogen and thawed later in a water bath at 37 degrees C. A purity of at least 90% was achieved for sorted or isolated CD4+, CD8+ and CD8+ TEMRA cells.

The rearrangement joined TRBV20-1 to TRBJ1-1; the D region possibly corresponds to TRBD1 (6 bases align). The sample taken for sequencing was CD4+ T cells from PBMCs. The source of this sequence is a human donor with multiple sclerosis. The CDR3 region reads CSALQGTNTEAFF. The bases read TGCAGTGCTCTTCAGGGGACCAACACTGAAGCTTTCTTT.